The entry that follows covers one T cell receptor (beta chain) sequence. Profiled with immunoSEQ multiplex PCR; TCRdb holds only in-frame clones, not every one. The sample lists about 160,000 clones, 90% to 95% occurring once. The entry originates in a study of blood T cell repertoires in COVID-19. Trimming removed 0 bases at V and 4 bases at J, with 7 bases between. The germline gives CDR1 SGHTA, CDR2 FQGNSA. The CDR3 runs 14 residues. The V call is TRBV7-2, the J call TRBJ1-5; D is perhaps TRBD1 (5 bases). The sequenced sample consisted of peripheral blood. This clonotype was obtained from a woman aged 45 to 65 with acute or convalescent COVID-19. CDR3 region: CASSLAGGNQPQHF. The CDR3 nucleotides are TGTGCCAGCAGCTTAGCCGGGGGAAATCAGCCCCAGCATTTT.